This is a list of T cell receptor beta chains from one sample in a study of OX40 agonist ivuxolimab in advanced cancers. TCRdb's table, derived via immunoSEQ multiplex PCR, lists solely in-frame clones and lacks some. The table records over 40,000 clones, approximately 88% of them present only once. The specimen comprised CD4+ or CD8+ T cells sorted from blood, sampled in a trial of the OX40 agonist ivuxolimab. The receptors were gathered from an adult with an advanced solid tumor such as melanoma, head and neck, liver or kidney cancer. Both conserved end residues are part of each CDR3. The order of the fields is J gene, clone size, V gene, D gene, CDR3 protein, CDR3 DNA. The D gene is left open where the match is weak. Clone size is not always given. Where it is, it says once, few, many or a class for expanded clones.

TRBJ2-7	.	TRBV4-2	.	CASSQDYAYEQYF	TGTGCCAGCAGCCAAGATTACGCCTACGAGCAGTACTTC
TRBJ2-2	.	TRBV14	.	CASSRQNTGELFF	TGTGCCAGCAGCCGCCAGAACACCGGGGAGCTGTTTTTT
TRBJ2-7	.	TRBV7-9	.	CASSLPLQVGSYEQYF	TGTGCCAGCAGCTTACCTCTTCAGGTTGGGTCCTACGAGCAGTACTTC
TRBJ2-2	.	TRBV7-8	.	CASSHPQAWRPGELFF	TGTGCCAGCAGCCACCCACAGGCTTGGCGCCCCGGGGAGCTGTTTTTT
TRBJ2-5	.	TRBV5-4	.	CASSLEPGPTFQEEQYF	TGTGCCAGCAGCTTAGAGCCGGGACCGACCTTCCAGGAAGAGCAGTACTTC
TRBJ1-4	.	TRBV28	TRBD1	CASRGTGGPNEKLFF	TGTGCCAGCAGGGGGACAGGGGGTCCTAATGAAAAACTGTTTTTT
TRBJ2-3	.	TRBV7-9	.	CASSSILWGTDTQYF	TGTGCCAGCAGCTCGATTCTCTGGGGCACAGATACGCAGTATTTT
TRBJ2-7	.	TRBV7-2	TRBD1	CASRWTGGGDYYEQYF	TGTGCCAGCAGGTGGACAGGGGGCGGGGATTACTACGAGCAGTACTTC
TRBJ2-1	.	TRBV19	.	CASSPGGSYNEQFF	TGTGCCAGTAGTCCGGGTGGCTCCTACAATGAGCAGTTCTTC
TRBJ1-1	.	TRBV28	.	CASTWENTEAFF	TGTGCCAGCACCTGGGAGAACACTGAAGCTTTCTTT
TRBJ2-3	once	TRBV7-9	TRBD2	CASSATSATDTQYF	TGTGCCAGCAGCGCGACTAGCGCCACAGATACGCAGTATTTT
TRBJ2-1	.	TRBV29-1	TRBD1	CSVETVETGKFF	TGCAGCGTTGAAACGGTGGAGACAGGGAAGTTCTTC
TRBJ2-1	.	TRBV4-2	TRBD2	CASSQEFGRPNEQFF	TGTGCCAGCAGCCAAGAATTCGGGAGGCCCAATGAGCAGTTCTTC
TRBJ1-1	.	TRBV11-1	.	CASSPSRQHEAFF	TGTGCCAGCAGCCCGAGTCGGCAGCATGAAGCTTTCTTT
TRBJ1-6	few	TRBV2	.	CASTGARNSPLHF	TGTGCCAGCACCGGGGCCCGTAATTCACCCCTCCACTTT
TRBJ2-7	.	TRBV19	.	CASSMGAASEQYF	TGTGCCAGTAGTATGGGTGCGGCAAGCGAGCAGTACTTC
TRBJ2-1	.	TRBV5-4	TRBD2	CASSLSGRADEQFF	TGTGCCAGCAGCCTTAGCGGGAGAGCCGATGAGCAGTTCTTC
TRBJ1-2	.	TRBV18	.	CASSRYGAEYGYTF	TGTGCCAGCTCACGTTATGGGGCCGAGTATGGCTACACCTTC
TRBJ2-5	.	TRBV5-4	TRBD2	CASSLAVAGGTQTQYF	TGTGCCAGCAGCTTGGCCGTCGCGGGAGGTACCCAGACCCAGTACTTC
TRBJ2-3	.	TRBV9	.	CASTLYKDSPDTQYF	TGTGCCAGCACCCTCTACAAAGACTCTCCAGATACGCAGTATTTT
TRBJ2-5	.	TRBV7-9	TRBD2	CASSALGGSETQYF	TGTGCCAGCAGCGCTCTTGGCGGGAGTGAGACCCAGTACTTC
TRBJ2-2	.	TRBV15	TRBD1	CATSRWTGPNTGELFF	TGTGCCACCAGCAGGTGGACAGGTCCGAACACCGGGGAGCTGTTTTTT
TRBJ1-5	.	TRBV18	TRBD1	CASSHRDSTNQPQHF	TGTGCCAGCTCACATAGGGACAGTACCAATCAGCCCCAGCATTTT
TRBJ2-7	.	TRBV5-5	.	CASSIPGSSYEQYF	TGTGCCAGCAGCATACCGGGATCCTCCTACGAGCAGTACTTC
TRBJ1-5	.	TRBV7-3	.	CASSRGRDASNQPQHF	TGTGCCAGCAGCAGAGGGCGGGACGCCAGCAATCAGCCCCAGCATTTT
TRBJ1-3	.	TRBV9	.	CASSVGGGVSGNTIYF	TGTGCCAGCAGCGTAGGGGGAGGTGTTTCTGGAAACACCATATATTTT
TRBJ2-1	.	TRBV6-4	.	CASSTSSYNEQFF	TGTGCCAGCAGTACAAGCTCCTACAATGAGCAGTTCTTC
TRBJ2-5	.	TRBV28	.	CASSLYPSEETQYF	TGTGCCAGCAGTTTATACCCTAGTGAAGAGACCCAGTACTTC
TRBJ1-5	.	TRBV2	.	CASGRYSNQPQHF	TGTGCCAGTGGACGGTATAGCAATCAGCCCCAGCATTTT